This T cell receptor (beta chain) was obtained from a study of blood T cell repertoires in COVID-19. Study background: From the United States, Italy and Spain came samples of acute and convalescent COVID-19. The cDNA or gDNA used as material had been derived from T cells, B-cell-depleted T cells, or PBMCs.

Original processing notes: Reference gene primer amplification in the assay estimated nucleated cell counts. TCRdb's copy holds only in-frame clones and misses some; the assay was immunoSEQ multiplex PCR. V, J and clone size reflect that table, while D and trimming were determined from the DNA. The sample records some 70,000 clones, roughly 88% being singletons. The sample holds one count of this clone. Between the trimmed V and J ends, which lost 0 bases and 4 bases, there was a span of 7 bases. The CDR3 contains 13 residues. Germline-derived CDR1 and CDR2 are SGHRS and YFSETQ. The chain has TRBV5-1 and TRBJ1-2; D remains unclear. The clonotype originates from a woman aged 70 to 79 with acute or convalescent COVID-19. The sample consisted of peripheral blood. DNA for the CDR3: TGCGCCAGCAGCTTGGGAACTATCTATGGCTACACCTTC. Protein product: CASSLGTIYGYTF.